Listed here are 24 T cell receptor beta chains from one sample, sequenced in a study of blood T cells in healthy people across ages. The authors ran a second PCR of roughly 6 to 11 cycles using a sample-barcoded 5' primer and a J-beta primer mix. Each CDR3 protein gets one entry after TCRdb re-called the 5' RACE reads with MiXCR. The data show approximately 780,000 distinct CDR3 sequences, with approximately 24% seen just once and under 3% held by the top ten. A further study also used this sample, focusing on T cells of mothers and their children.

Sequenced: blood. The receptor set was obtained from a boy aged 5-17 years in good health.

This clonotype was counted only a few times. The chain couples TRBV30 to TRBJ2-2; no clear D. The CDR3 runs to 14 residues. CDR1 is GTSNPN and CDR2 is SVGIG in the germline V gene (reference sequence). V dropped 0 bases and J dropped 2 bases, with 7 bases sitting between them. The chain's CDR3 is CAWSVLRNTGELFF. In DNA, the CDR3 is TGTGCCTGGAGTGTACTAAGAAACACCGGGGAGCTGTTTTTT.

This clonotype was observed a handful of times. The chain recombines TRBV25-1 with TRBJ2-1, with D possibly being TRBD2 (6 bases). Trimming took off 6 bases at V and 8 bases at J, with 20 bases between the two ends. CDR3 length: 15 residues. CDR1 is MGHDK, CDR2 SYGVNS, per germline. In DNA, the CDR3 is TGTGCCAGCAGCCACCGGGGGAGGAAGGTCCATGAGCAGTTCTTC. Protein: CASSHRGRKVHEQFF.

This chain links TRBV6-6 with TRBJ2-3, with D tentatively TRBD1 (5 bases). V was pared by 2 bases and J by 6 bases, with 9 bases between. Germline V gene lookup returns CDR1 MNHNY and CDR2 SVGAGI (reference sequence). The CDR3 covers 13 residues. The CDR3 DNA follows: TGTGCCAGCAGTTACATGGGGCAGGATACGCAGTATTTT. It is translated as CASSYMGQDTQYF.

The V and J genes are TRBV2 and TRBJ1-4; TRBD1 matches at 12 bases. Germline loops: CDR1 SNHLY, CDR2 FYNNEI. V lost 6 bases to trimming and J lost 7 bases; unmatched junction nucleotides: 6. The CDR3 is made up of 15 amino acids. The CDR3 nucleotides are TGTGCCAGCAGCGGGGGGACAGGGGGCGTTGAAAAACTGTTTTTT. As protein: CASSGGTGGVEKLFF.

The gene calls are TRBV4-1 and TRBJ2-7; 10 bases match TRBD2. V gave up 1 base and J gave up 0 bases; unmatched junction bases: 15. The germline V gene encodes CDR1 MGHRA and CDR2 YSYEKL. This CDR3 spans 20 amino acids. The CDR3: CASSQVPSGLAGVTSYEQYF. The CDR3 DNA reads TGCGCCAGCAGCCAAGTTCCCTCAGGGCTAGCGGGGGTTACCTCCTACGAGCAGTACTTC.

The CDR3 sequence: CASSSSTSGRDEQFF. CDR3 sequence (DNA): TGTGCCAGCAGTTCCTCGACTAGCGGGAGGGATGAGCAGTTCTTC. The V gene is TRBV12-3 or TRBV12-4, the J gene TRBJ2-1; 14 bases agree with TRBD2. The CDR3 length is 15 residues. Trimming took 4 bases from V and 8 from J; bases not matched to a gene: 4.

This clonotype has only a few counts. V gene TRBV15 combines with J gene TRBJ2-1; the D gene could be TRBD1 or TRBD2 (6 bases each). The CDR3 totals 13 residues. CDR1 is LNHNV and CDR2 is YYDKDF in the germline V gene (reference sequence). Trimming removed 3 bases at V and 8 bases at J, with 11 bases between. The CDR3 DNA sequence: TGTGCCACCAGCAGTAGGGGGGAGGATGAGCAGTTCTTC. Translation: CATSSRGEDEQFF.

This clonotype was observed a handful of times. CDR3 coding DNA: TGTGCCACCTCGGGGGGGCGCACAGATACGCAGTATTTT. Its translation is CATSGGRTDTQYF. This rearrangement joins TRBV10-3 to TRBJ2-3; 8 bases fit TRBD2. The ends lost 10 bases at V and 1 base at J; junction bases unmatched: 4. CDR1 is ENHRY and CDR2 is SYGVKD in the germline V gene. CDR3 length: 13 residues.

This chain joins TRBV3-1 and TRBJ1-6; no definite D call. The CDR3 runs 12 residues. Between the trimmed V and J ends, which lost 1 base and 12 bases, there was a span of 7 bases. The germline CDR1 and CDR2 sequences are LGHDT and YNNKEL (reference sequence). The CDR3 loop is CASSQATGPLHF. CDR3 in DNA: TGTGCCAGCAGCCAAGCAACGGGACCCCTCCACTTT. Full variable domain (outside the CDR3, taken from reference TRBV3-1 and TRBJ1-6): DTAVSQTPKYLVTQMGNDKSIKCEQNLGHDTMYWYKQDSKKFLKIMFSYNNKELIINETVPNRFSPKSPDKAHLNLHINSLELGDSAVYFCASSQATGPLHFGNGTRLTVT.

The chain combines TRBV14 with TRBJ1-1, with D unclear. V dropped 1 base and J dropped 7 bases, with 10 bases sitting between them. Looked up from germline, CDR1 is SGHDN and CDR2 is FVKESK. CDR3 length: 13 residues. The CDR3 is CASSQVTGYEAFF. The CDR3 DNA reads as TGTGCCAGCAGCCAAGTGACGGGGTATGAAGCTTTCTTT.

This clonotype was found a few times. The chain joins TRBV29-1 to TRBJ2-2; D is uncertain. The CDR3 is 12 amino acids. Trimming took off 6 bases at V and 8 bases at J, with 13 bases between the two ends. Germline V gene lookup returns CDR1 SQVTM and CDR2 ANQGSEA. DNA of the CDR3: TGCAGCGTAGAGCCCCTCTATGGGGAGCTGTTTTTT. It codes for CSVEPLYGELFF.

This clonotype turned up a few times. At one of its ends the junction is not consistent with the germline gene, which may arise from a read error. The chain is built from TRBV3-1 and TRBJ1-2, with D maybe TRBD1 (5 bases). The CDR3 extends over 14 amino acids. Germline CDR1 LGHDT, CDR2 YNNKEL (reference sequence). The CDR3 protein is CANSPGTENYGYTF. Here the CDR3 DNA reads TGTGCCAACAGCCCCGGGACGGAAAACTATGGCTACACCTTC.

V gene TRBV4-2 combines with J gene TRBJ2-7; 7 bases match TRBD1. Per germline, CDR1 LGHNA and CDR2 YNFKEQ. Trimming cost V 0 bases and J 3 bases; bases outside gene matches: 14. CDR3 length: 18 amino acids. CDR3 sequence (DNA): TGTGCCAGCAGCCAAGATAATAATAAGGGGGCGGCCGGCTACGAGCAGTACTTC. Its translation is CASSQDNNKGAAGYEQYF.

The chain links TRBV12-3 or TRBV12-4 to TRBJ2-4; 7 bases align to TRBD1. With 6 bases clipped from V and 2 bases from J, the junction kept 4 bases outside the gene matches. The CDR3 loop spans 14 amino acids. The DNA for the CDR3 is TGTGCCAGCAGCTGGGACAGTTCCAAAAACATTCAGTACTTC. Encoded protein: CASSWDSSKNIQYF.

V usage is TRBV5-1 and J usage is TRBJ2-6; D gene ambiguous. The CDR3 is made up of 16 amino acids. Germline values: CDR1 SGHRS, CDR2 YFSETQ. V was clipped by 0 bases and J by 0 bases, with 7 bases between them. CDR3 coding DNA: TGCGCCAGCAGCTTGGGATTCAACTCTGGGGCCAACGTCCTGACTTTC. It encodes CASSLGFNSGANVLTF.

The chain joins TRBV18 to TRBJ1-2, with 9 bases matching TRBD1. CDR1 KGHSH and CDR2 LQKENI come from the germline V gene. The CDR3 runs to 15 residues. The V gene end was trimmed by 0 bases and the J gene end by 8 bases; junction bases not matched to a gene: 7. CDR3 sequence: CASSPPLQGARGYTF. As DNA, the CDR3 is TGTGCCAGCTCACCACCGCTACAGGGGGCTAGAGGCTACACCTTC.

This clonotype appeared a few times. This chain links TRBV18 with TRBJ2-5, with TRBD2 as a possible D gene (6 bases). Between the trimmed V and J ends, which lost 3 bases and 0 bases, there was a span of 11 bases. This CDR3 contains 15 residues. Germline V gives CDR1 KGHSH, CDR2 LQKENI. CDR3 bases: TGTGCCAGCTCACCTGCCGCGGGGAACCAAGAGACCCAGTACTTC. The encoded protein is CASSPAAGNQETQYF.

V and J are TRBV7-9 and TRBJ2-1, with no clear D. Germline V gene sequence: CDR1 SEHNR, CDR2 FQNEAQ (reference sequence). The CDR3 loop spans 13 amino acids. The V end was cut by 5 bases, the J end by 9 bases, with 14 bases between. CDR3 loop: CASSPWALTEQFF. CDR3 bases: TGTGCCAGCAGCCCGTGGGCTCTGACTGAGCAGTTCTTC.

This clonotype has a handful of counts. The DNA of the CDR3 is TGTGCCAGCAGCGTAACAGGGCGGGGGGGCGAAGAGACCCAGTACTTC. Translated: CASSVTGRGGEETQYF. J is TRBJ2-5 and V is TRBV9, with 9 bases that match TRBD2. Germline V gene lookup returns CDR1 SGDLS and CDR2 YYNGEE. CDR3 size: 16 residues. V gave up 1 base and J gave up 3 bases; unmatched junction bases: 7. Filled out from reference TRBV9 and TRBJ2-5, the complete variable domain reads DSGVTQTPKHLITATGQRVTLRCSPRSGDLSVYWYQQSLDQGLQFLIQYYNGEERAKGNILERFSAQQFPDLHSELNLSSLELGDSALYFCASSVTGRGGEETQYFGPGTRLLVL.

V and J are TRBV3-1 and TRBJ1-2; no clear D. Trimming pared 0 bases from V and 8 bases from J, leaving 10 bases between. CDR1 and CDR2 (germline): LGHDT, YNNKEL (reference sequence). The CDR3 length is 13 residues. In DNA, the CDR3 is TGTGCCAGCAGCCAAGAGGCGGGTTTGGGCTACACCTTC. Encoded protein: CASSQEAGLGYTF.

The V and J genes are TRBV21-1 and TRBJ2-5; TRBD2 reflects the table's D call only, with no check against the DNA. TRBV21-1 is noted as a pseudogene. CDR3 length: 17 amino acids. CDR3 nucleotide sequence: TGTGCCAGCAGCAAAGATGGGCTAGCGGGGGCCCGGGAGACCCAGTACTTC. Its protein product is CASSKDGLAGARETQYF.

The chain combines TRBV29-1 with TRBJ1-2; TRBD1 aligns across 8 bases. CDR1 and CDR2 from the germline V gene are SQVTM and ANQGSEA. V was pared by 4 bases and J by 4 bases, with 8 bases of the junction left unmatched. The CDR3 extends over 14 amino acids. CDR3 DNA: TGCAGCGTTGCTGGGACAGGACTCACCTATGGCTACACCTTC. Translation: CSVAGTGLTYGYTF. The whole variable domain, remainder taken from reference TRBV29-1 and TRBJ1-2, is SAVISQKPSRDICQRGTSLTIQCQVDSQVTMMFWYRQQPGQSLTLIATANQGSEATYESGFVIDKFPISRPNLTFSTLTVSNMSPEDSSIYLCSVAGTGLTYGYTFGSGTRLTVV.

The J gene is TRBJ2-5, the V gene TRBV5-1; 9 bases are a match to TRBD2. The J call may not be correct, given that the DNA end is closer to TRBJ2-1. Germline V CDR1 and CDR2: SGHRS, YFSETQ. CDR3 length equals 15 residues. DNA for the CDR3: TGCGCCAGCAGCTTTTCGCGACTAGCGGCGGGTGAGCAGTTCTTC. It translates to CASSFSRLAAGEQFF.

In its sample, this clonotype was seen a few times. The chain recombines TRBV27 with TRBJ2-7; weak D call: TRBD1 (5 bases). The CDR3 has 13 residues. Germline V gene data show CDR1 as MNHEY and CDR2 as SMNVEV (reference sequence). V lost 8 bases and J 4 bases, leaving 15 bases between the germline ends. Here the CDR3 DNA reads TGTGCCAGCGGACAACATGGTGGTTACGAGCAGTACTTC. Translation: CASGQHGGYEQYF.